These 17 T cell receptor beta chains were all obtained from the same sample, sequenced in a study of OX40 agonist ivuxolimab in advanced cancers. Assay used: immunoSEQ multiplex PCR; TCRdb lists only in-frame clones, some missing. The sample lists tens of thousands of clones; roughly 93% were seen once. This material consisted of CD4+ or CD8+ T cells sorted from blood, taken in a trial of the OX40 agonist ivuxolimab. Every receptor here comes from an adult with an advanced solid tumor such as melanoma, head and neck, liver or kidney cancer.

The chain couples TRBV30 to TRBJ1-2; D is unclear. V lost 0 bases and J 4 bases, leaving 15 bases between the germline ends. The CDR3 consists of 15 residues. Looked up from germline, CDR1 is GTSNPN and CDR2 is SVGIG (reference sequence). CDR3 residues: CAWSVHPAGRYGYTF. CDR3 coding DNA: TGTGCCTGGAGTGTACACCCGGCCGGGCGCTATGGCTACACCTTC.

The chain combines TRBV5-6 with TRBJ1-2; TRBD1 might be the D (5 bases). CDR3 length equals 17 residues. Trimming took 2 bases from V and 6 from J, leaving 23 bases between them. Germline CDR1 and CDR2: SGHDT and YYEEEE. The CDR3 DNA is TGTGCCAGCAGCTTAAGACAGAGTTATTCCTACTCCAATGGCTACACCTTC. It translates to CASSLRQSYSYSNGYTF. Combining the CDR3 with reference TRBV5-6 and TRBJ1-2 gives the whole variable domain DAGVTQSPTHLIKTRGQQVTLRCSPKSGHDTVSWYQQALGQGPQFIFQYYEEEERQRGNFPDRFSGHQFPNYSSELNVNALLLGDSALYLCASSLRQSYSYSNGYTFGSGTRLTVV.

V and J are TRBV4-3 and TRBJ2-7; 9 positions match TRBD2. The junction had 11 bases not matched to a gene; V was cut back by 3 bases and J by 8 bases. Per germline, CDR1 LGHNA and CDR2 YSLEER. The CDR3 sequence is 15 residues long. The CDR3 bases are TGCGCCAGCAGCCAGAGAGCGGGAGGACCTACGCAGCAGTACTTC. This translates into CASSQRAGGPTQQYF.

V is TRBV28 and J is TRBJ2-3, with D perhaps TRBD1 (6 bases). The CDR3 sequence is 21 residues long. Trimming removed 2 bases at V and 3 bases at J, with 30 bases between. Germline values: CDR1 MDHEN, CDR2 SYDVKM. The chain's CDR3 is CASSLLRIFDRPQAETDTQYF. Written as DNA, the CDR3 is TGTGCCAGCAGTTTACTCCGCATCTTTGACAGGCCCCAGGCTGAGACAGATACGCAGTATTTT. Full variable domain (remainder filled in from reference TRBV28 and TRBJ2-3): DVKVTQSSRYLVKRTGEKVFLECVQDMDHENMFWYRQDPGLGLRLIYFSYDVKMKEKGDIPEGYSVSREKKERFSLILESASTNQTSMYLCASSLLRIFDRPQAETDTQYFGPGTRLTVL.

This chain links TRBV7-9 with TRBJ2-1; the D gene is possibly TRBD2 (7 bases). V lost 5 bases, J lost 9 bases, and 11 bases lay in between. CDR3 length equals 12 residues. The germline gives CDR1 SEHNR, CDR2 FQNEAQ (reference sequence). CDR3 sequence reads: CASSPGGPEQFF. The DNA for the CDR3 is TGTGCCAGCAGCCCCGGGGGGCCTGAGCAGTTCTTC.

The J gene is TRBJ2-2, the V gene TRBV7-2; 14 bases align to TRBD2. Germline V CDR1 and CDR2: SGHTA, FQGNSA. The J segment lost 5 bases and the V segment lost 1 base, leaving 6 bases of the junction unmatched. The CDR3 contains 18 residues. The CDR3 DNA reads TGTGCCAGCAGCTTAGAAGGGACTAGCGGGAGAAAGACCGGGGAGCTGTTTTTT. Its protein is CASSLEGTSGRKTGELFF. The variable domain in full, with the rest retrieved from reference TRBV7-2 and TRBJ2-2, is GAGVSQSPSNKVTEKGKDVELRCDPISGHTALYWYRQSLGQGLEFLIYFQGNSAPDKSGLPSDRFSAERTGGSVSTLTIQRTQQEDSAVYLCASSLEGTSGRKTGELFFGEGSRLTVL.

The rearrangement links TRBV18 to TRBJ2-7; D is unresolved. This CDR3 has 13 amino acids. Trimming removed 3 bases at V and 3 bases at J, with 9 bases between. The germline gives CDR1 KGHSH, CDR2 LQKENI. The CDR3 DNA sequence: TGTGCCAGCTCACCTTCTCAGGACTACGAGCAGTACTTC. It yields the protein CASSPSQDYEQYF.

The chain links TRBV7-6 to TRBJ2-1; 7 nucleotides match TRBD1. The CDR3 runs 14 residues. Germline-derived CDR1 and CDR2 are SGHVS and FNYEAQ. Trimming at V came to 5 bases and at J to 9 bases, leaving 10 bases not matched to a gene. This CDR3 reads CASSTGAPTGEQFF. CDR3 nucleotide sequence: TGTGCCAGCAGCACAGGGGCCCCGACGGGTGAGCAGTTCTTC.

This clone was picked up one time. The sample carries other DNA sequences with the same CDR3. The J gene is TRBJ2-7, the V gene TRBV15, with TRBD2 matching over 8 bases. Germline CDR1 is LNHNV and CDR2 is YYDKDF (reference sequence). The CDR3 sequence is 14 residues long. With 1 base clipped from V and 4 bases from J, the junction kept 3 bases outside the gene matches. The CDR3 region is CATSRAGGPYEQYF. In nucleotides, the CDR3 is TGTGCCACCAGCAGAGCGGGAGGGCCTTACGAGCAGTACTTC.

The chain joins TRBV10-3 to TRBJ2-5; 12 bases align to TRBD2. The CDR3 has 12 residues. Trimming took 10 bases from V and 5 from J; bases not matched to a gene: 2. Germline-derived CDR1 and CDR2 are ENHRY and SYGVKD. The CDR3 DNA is TGTGCCACCGGGACTAGCGGGGAGACCCAGTACTTC. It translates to CATGTSGETQYF.

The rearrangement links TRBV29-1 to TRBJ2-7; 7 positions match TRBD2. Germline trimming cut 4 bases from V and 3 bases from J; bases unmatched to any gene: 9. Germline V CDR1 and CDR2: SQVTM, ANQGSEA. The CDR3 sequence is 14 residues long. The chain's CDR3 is CSVAGPPGGYEQYF. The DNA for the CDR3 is TGCAGCGTTGCTGGGCCACCGGGAGGCTACGAGCAGTACTTC.

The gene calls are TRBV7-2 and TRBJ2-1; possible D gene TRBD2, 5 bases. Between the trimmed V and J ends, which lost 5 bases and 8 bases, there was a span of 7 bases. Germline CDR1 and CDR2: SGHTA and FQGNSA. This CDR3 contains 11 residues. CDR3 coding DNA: TGTGCCAGCAGCACTAGTGATGAGCAGTTCTTC. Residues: CASSTSDEQFF.

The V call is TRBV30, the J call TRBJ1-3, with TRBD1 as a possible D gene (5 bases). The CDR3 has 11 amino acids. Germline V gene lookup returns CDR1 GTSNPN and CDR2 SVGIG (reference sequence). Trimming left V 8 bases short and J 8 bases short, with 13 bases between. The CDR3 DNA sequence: TGTGCCGCCGGGACGGGAGACACCATATATTTT. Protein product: CAAGTGDTIYF.

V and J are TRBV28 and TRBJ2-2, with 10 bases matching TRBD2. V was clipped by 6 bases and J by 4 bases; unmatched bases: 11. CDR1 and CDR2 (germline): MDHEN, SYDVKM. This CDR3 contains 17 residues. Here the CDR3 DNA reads TGTGCCAGCAGACGGAGCGGGAGGGCCGGTAGCACCGGGGAGCTGTTTTTT. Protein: CASRRSGRAGSTGELFF.

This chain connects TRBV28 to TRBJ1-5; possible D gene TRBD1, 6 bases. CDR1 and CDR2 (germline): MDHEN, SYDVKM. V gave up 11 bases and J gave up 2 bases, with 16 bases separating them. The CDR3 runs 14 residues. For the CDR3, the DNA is TGTGCCGGCACACAGGGTTCGGGCAATCAGCCCCAGCATTTT. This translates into CAGTQGSGNQPQHF.

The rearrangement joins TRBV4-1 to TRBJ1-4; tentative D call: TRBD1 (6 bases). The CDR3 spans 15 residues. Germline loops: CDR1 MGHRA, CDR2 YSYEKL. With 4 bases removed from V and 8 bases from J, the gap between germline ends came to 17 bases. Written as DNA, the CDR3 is TGCGCCAGCAGCCTTCTGAAGGGGGAGCGCGAAAAACTGTTTTTT. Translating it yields CASSLLKGEREKLFF.

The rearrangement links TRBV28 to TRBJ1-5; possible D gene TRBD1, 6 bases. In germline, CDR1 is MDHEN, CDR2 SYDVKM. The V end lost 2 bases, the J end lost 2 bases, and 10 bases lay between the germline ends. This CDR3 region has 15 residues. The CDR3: CASSLRGGGNQPQHF. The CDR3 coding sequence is TGTGCCAGCAGTTTACGAGGGGGAGGCAATCAGCCCCAGCATTTT. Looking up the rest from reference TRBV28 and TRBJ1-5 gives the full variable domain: DVKVTQSSRYLVKRTGEKVFLECVQDMDHENMFWYRQDPGLGLRLIYFSYDVKMKEKGDIPEGYSVSREKKERFSLILESASTNQTSMYLCASSLRGGGNQPQHFGDGTRLSIL.